This TCR beta chain was obtained from a study of T cell repertoires in cytomegalovirus infection. Study background: CMV epitopes, recently identified HLA-C-restricted and well-studied HLA-B-restricted, were used. CMV infection together with matching HLA type was indicated by public TCR beta signatures. Study conclusions and caveats: The cumulative frequency of public TCR beta families distinguished individuals who carried CMV together with the relevant HLA.

In this sample, this clonotype turned up many times. What it recognizes is unknown. TCRdb re-called the reads with MiXCR, one entry per CDR3 protein. The data contain about 920,000 distinct CDR3 sequences, 25% to 40% of them singletons. Trimming pared 6 bases from V and 7 bases from J, leaving 9 bases between. The CDR3 length is 11 residues. The V and J genes are TRBV12-3 or TRBV12-4 and TRBJ1-1, with no clear D. The TCR sequence derives from a human donor in good health (CMV status not recorded). Some clones in this sample may be carry-over from other donors' samples. This sample comprised cultured CD8+ T cells from PBMCs, obtained from culture after CMV antigen stimulation. The CDR3 coding sequence is TGTGCCAGCAGAGTAAATGTTGAAGCTTTCTTT. It yields the protein CASRVNVEAFF.